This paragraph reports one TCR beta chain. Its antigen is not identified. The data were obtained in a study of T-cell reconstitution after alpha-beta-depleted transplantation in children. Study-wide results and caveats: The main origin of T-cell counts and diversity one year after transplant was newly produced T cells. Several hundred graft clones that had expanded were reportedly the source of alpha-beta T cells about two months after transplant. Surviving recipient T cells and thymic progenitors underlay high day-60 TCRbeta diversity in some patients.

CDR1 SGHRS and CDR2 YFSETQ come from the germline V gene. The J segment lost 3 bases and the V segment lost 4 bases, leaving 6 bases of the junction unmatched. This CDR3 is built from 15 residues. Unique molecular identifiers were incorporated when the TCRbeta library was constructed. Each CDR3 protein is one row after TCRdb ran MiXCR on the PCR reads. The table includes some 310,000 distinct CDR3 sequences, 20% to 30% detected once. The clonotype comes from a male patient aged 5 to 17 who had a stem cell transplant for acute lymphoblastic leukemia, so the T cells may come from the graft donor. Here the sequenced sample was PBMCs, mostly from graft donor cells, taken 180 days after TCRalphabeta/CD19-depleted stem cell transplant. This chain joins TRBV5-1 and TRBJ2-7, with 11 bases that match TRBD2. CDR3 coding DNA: TGCGCCAGCAGCCCCAGGACTAGCGGGTACTACGAGCAGTACTTC. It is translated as CASSPRTSGYYEQYF. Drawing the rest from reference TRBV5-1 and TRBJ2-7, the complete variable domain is KAGVTQTPRYLIKTRGQQVTLSCSPISGHRSVSWYQQTPGQGLQFLFEYFSETQRNKGNFPGRFSGRQFSNSRSEMNVSTLELGDSALYLCASSPRTSGYYEQYFGPGTRLTVT.